A selection of T cell receptor beta chains follows, all from one sample in a study of T cell clonotyping in hematopoietic cell transplantation. The table came from immunoSEQ multiplex PCR; TCRdb's copy has only in-frame clones and leaves some out. Among roughly 4,600 clones listed, 96% were seen once. The sample here was PBMCs, taken 100 days after allogeneic stem cell transplant. The receptors shown here come from a male patient aged 35 to 55 who had an allogeneic stem cell transplant from a related donor, so the T cells may come from the graft donor. Some clones in this sample may be carry-over from other donors' samples. Both conserved end residues are part of each CDR3. Fields, in order: J gene, CDR3 length, D gene, V gene, clone size, CDR3 DNA, CDR3 protein. D genes are given only for firm matches. Clone sizes are given selectively: once, few, many, or a class where the clone is expanded.

TRBJ2-2	15	.	TRBV11-2	.	TGTGCCAGCAGCTTTAAGGGACACAACACCGGGGAGCTGTTTTTT	CASSFKGHNTGELFF
TRBJ1-2	13	.	TRBV6-6	.	TGTGCCAGCAGTCCTGGCGTTAACTATGGCTACACCTTC	CASSPGVNYGYTF
TRBJ2-7	12	.	TRBV5-6	.	TGTGCCAGTAGCTTGTCCTCCTACGAGCAGTACTTC	CASSLSSYEQYF
TRBJ2-5	15	.	TRBV27	.	TGTGCCAGCAGTTTAAGCGTCCAACTCCAAGAGACCCAGTACTTC	CASSLSVQLQETQYF
TRBJ2-2	14	.	TRBV5-1	.	TGCGCCAGCAGTTGGGACCTGAACACCGGGGAGCTGTTTTTT	CASSWDLNTGELFF
TRBJ1-1	14	.	TRBV11-1	few	TGTGCCAGCAGCTTAAGAAACAGGGACACTGAAGCTTTCTTT	CASSLRNRDTEAFF
TRBJ1-1	13	TRBD1	TRBV6-5	.	TGTGCCAGCAGCGGACAGGGGAACACTGAAGCTTTCTTT	CASSGQGNTEAFF
TRBJ2-3	12	.	TRBV18	.	TGTGCCAGCTCACCCCTTGCGGATACGCAGTATTTT	CASSPLADTQYF
TRBJ2-7	15	TRBD2	TRBV28	.	TGTGCCAGCAGTTCAGGACCGGGACTAGTGTACGAGCAGTACTTC	CASSSGPGLVYEQYF
TRBJ2-3	17	TRBD2	TRBV5-1	few	TGCGCCAGCAGCTCCCCACCAGGGACTAGCGGGACAGATACGCAGTATTTT	CASSSPPGTSGTDTQYF
TRBJ2-1	16	TRBD1	TRBV7-2	.	TGTGCCAGCAGCTACCACAGGGGACCTATATACAATGAGCAGTTCTTC	CASSYHRGPIYNEQFF
TRBJ2-7	15	.	TRBV6-5	once	TGTGCCAGCAGTTACTCAGGTTATAGTATCGACGAGCAGTACTTC	CASSYSGYSIDEQYF
TRBJ1-1	13	.	TRBV21-1	.	TGTGCCAGCAGCAAAGTAGATGTGGCAGAAGCTTTCTTT	CASSKVDVAEAFF
TRBJ2-5	12	.	TRBV4-1	.	TGCGCCAGCAGCCAAGATCATGGGGCCCAGTACTTC	CASSQDHGAQYF
TRBJ2-6	14	.	TRBV19	once	TGTGCCAGTAGTATAAACCCTGGGGCCAACGTCCTGACTTTC	CASSINPGANVLTF
TRBJ2-4	14	.	TRBV14	.	TGTGCCAGCAGCCAAGGGGTCATTGGAAACATTCAGTACTTC	CASSQGVIGNIQYF
TRBJ2-7	14	.	TRBV29-1	.	TGCAGCGTTGAAGCTATCCCGGGCTCCTACGAGCAGTACTTC	CSVEAIPGSYEQYF
TRBJ1-4	14	.	TRBV5-1	.	TGCGCCAGCAGCTTGGCGCCAACTAATGAAAAACTGTTTTTT	CASSLAPTNEKLFF
TRBJ1-5	14	.	TRBV27	.	TGTGCCAGCAGTCCCCGGGGGGTAGGGCAGCCCCAGCATTTT	CASSPRGVGQPQHF
TRBJ1-1	14	.	TRBV2	.	TGTGCCAGCAGTGGAGACTACAGGGCTCGGCGGGCTTTCTTT	CASSGDYRARRAFF
TRBJ2-3	14	TRBD2	TRBV2	once	TGTGCCAGCAAACTAGCGGGAGGCACAGATACGCAGTATTTT	CASKLAGGTDTQYF
TRBJ2-1	16	.	TRBV7-9	.	TGTGCCAGCAGACCCGCCGGGGGACTGTTCCACAATGAGCAGTTCTTC	CASRPAGGLFHNEQFF
TRBJ2-7	13	.	TRBV2	.	TGTGCCAGCAGTGTCGGGGAAGTGACCGAGCAGTACTTC	CASSVGEVTEQYF
TRBJ2-1	16	TRBD2	TRBV19	.	TGTGCCAGTAGTATGGGGACTAGCGGAGGATGGGATGAGCAGTTCTTC	CASSMGTSGGWDEQFF
TRBJ1-2	15	TRBD1	TRBV5-1	.	TGCGCCAGCAGCTTGAATAGACAGGGGGTCGATGGCTACACCTTC	CASSLNRQGVDGYTF
TRBJ1-1	17	TRBD1	TRBV10-3	.	TGTGCCATCAGTGACCACCGAGGGACAGGGGGCGGAACTGAAGCTTTCTTT	CAISDHRGTGGGTEAFF
TRBJ1-3	18	TRBD1	TRBV4-2	.	TGTGCCAGCAGCCAGGAGACAGGGGTCTCCGGCTCTGGAAACACCATATATTTT	CASSQETGVSGSGNTIYF
TRBJ2-7	15	TRBD2	TRBV7-2	.	TGTGCCAGCAGCTCGGGGACTAGCGGGGCGCACGAGCAGTACTTC	CASSSGTSGAHEQYF
TRBJ1-1	15	.	TRBV28	.	TGTGCCAGCCCGGAACAGGGCGCCATGAACACTGAAGCTTTCTTT	CASPEQGAMNTEAFF
TRBJ2-7	15	TRBD1	TRBV11-2	.	TGTGCCAGCAGCGGTGGGACAGGAGGATCCTACGAGCAGTACTTC	CASSGGTGGSYEQYF
TRBJ2-5	11	.	TRBV11-2	.	TGTGCCAGCAGCCTCGATCGGACCCAGTACTTC	CASSLDRTQYF
TRBJ1-2	13	.	TRBV5-4	.	TGTGCCAGCAGCTCGCCCCTTACCGGAGGCTACACCTTC	CASSSPLTGGYTF
TRBJ1-5	12	.	TRBV6-7	.	TGTGCCAGCAGTTACTTTAATCAGCCCCAGCATTTT	CASSYFNQPQHF
TRBJ1-3	16	.	TRBV7-8	.	TGTGCCAGCAGCCTACAGGGTGGAAGCTCTGGAAACACCATATATTTT	CASSLQGGSSGNTIYF
TRBJ1-2	12	.	TRBV7-2	.	TGTGCCAGCAGCTTAGGGCCCGTAGGCTACACCTTC	CASSLGPVGYTF
TRBJ1-5	16	TRBD1	TRBV5-4	.	TGTGCCAGCAGCTTGGGGGGGACAGGGATCAATCAGCCCCAGCATTTT	CASSLGGTGINQPQHF
TRBJ2-7	15	TRBD1	TRBV6-1	.	TGTGCCAGCGACCCGGGGACAGGATTAGGTTACGAGCAGTACTTC	CASDPGTGLGYEQYF
TRBJ2-5	15	.	TRBV7-2	.	TGTGCCAGCAGCTCCCAGCAGGGGAGAATAGAGACCCAGTACTTC	CASSSQQGRIETQYF
TRBJ1-6	13	TRBD1	TRBV30	.	TGTGCCTTTAACAGGGGAAGTAATTCACCCCTCCACTTT	CAFNRGSNSPLHF
TRBJ1-1	15	.	TRBV6-6	.	TGTGCCAGCAGTTGGCAGGGTGGGATGAACACTGAAGCTTTCTTT	CASSWQGGMNTEAFF
TRBJ2-6	13	.	TRBV7-6	.	TGTGCCAGCAGCTTAGCCAGGGCCAACGTCCTGACTTTC	CASSLARANVLTF
TRBJ2-1	15	.	TRBV7-9	.	TGTGCCAGCATTCCGGGCAGGATTTCCTACAATGAGCAGTTCTTC	CASIPGRISYNEQFF
TRBJ2-5	13	.	TRBV19	.	TGTGCCAGTAGTAAAGGCAGCCAAGAGACCCAGTACTTC	CASSKGSQETQYF
TRBJ1-5	13	.	TRBV4-3	.	TGCGCCAGCAGCCAAGAGTGGGGTCAGCCCCAGCATTTT	CASSQEWGQPQHF
TRBJ1-5	13	.	TRBV10-3	.	TGTGCCATCGCTCGGGACGTCAATCAGCCCCAGCATTTT	CAIARDVNQPQHF
TRBJ2-7	12	TRBD2	TRBV30	.	TGTGCCGTCAGGGAGGGGTTCAACGAGCAGTACTTC	CAVREGFNEQYF
TRBJ2-3	16	.	TRBV9	.	TGTGCCAGCAGCGCCTTCTGGAGCGGTAGCACAGATACGCAGTATTTT	CASSAFWSGSTDTQYF
TRBJ2-2	15	TRBD1	TRBV28	.	TGTGCCAGCAGTTCGACAGGGCAAAACACCGGGGAGCTGTTTTTT	CASSSTGQNTGELFF
TRBJ1-2	12	.	TRBV13	.	TGTGCCAGCAGCCTCCGACAGCGGTACCCCTACTTC	CASSLRQRYPYF
TRBJ2-2	14	.	TRBV7-6	.	TGTGCCAGCAGCTTAGAGGGGGGCACCGGGGAGCTGTTTTTT	CASSLEGGTGELFF
TRBJ2-1	14	TRBD1	TRBV4-1	.	TGCGCCAGCCGTGACAGGGTCTCCTACAATGAGCAGTTCTTC	CASRDRVSYNEQFF
TRBJ2-7	16	TRBD2	TRBV5-1	.	TGCGCCAGCAGCCCCCGATTAGCGGGAGGGCCCAACGAGCAGTACTTC	CASSPRLAGGPNEQYF
TRBJ2-5	14	.	TRBV5-1	.	TGCGCCAGCAGCTTGAATGAAGGTGGCGAGACCCAGTACTTC	CASSLNEGGETQYF